A single count supports the clone carrying this TCR beta chain. Its antigen is still unknown. This sample is drawn from a study of PD-L1 blockade in urothelial cancer. At the level of the study: Blood was analyzed 3 weeks (second dose) and 6 weeks after treatment start. T cell content in blood samples showed a median of about 140,000. Study-wide findings and caveats: Below-median pretreatment blood TCR clonality was a predictor of better survival.

Trimming took 4 bases from V and 4 from J; bases not matched to a gene: 9. Per the germline V gene, CDR1 is SGHDT and CDR2 is YYEEEE. The CDR3 covers 15 residues. What went into each PCR as a spike was synthetic TCR analog templates. Only in-frame clones appear in the TCRdb table, and some are missing; sequencing was by immunoSEQ multiplex PCR. Of around 80,000 clones listed, roughly 87% are singletons. The source material was PBMCs, sampled around atezolizumab (anti-PD-L1) treatment. The TCR was taken from a woman aged 65 to 85 with urothelial cancer. The chain is built from TRBV5-6 and TRBJ2-7; 9 bases match TRBD1. The CDR3 DNA sequence: TGTGCCAGCAGCATCGGACAGGGGCCGAGGTACGAGCAGTACTTC. The encoded protein is CASSIGQGPRYEQYF.